Given below is one TCR beta chain in context. As yet, its antigen is unknown. The read ends 3 residues before the CDR3 terminus; that terminus is restored from the germline J gene. V was trimmed by 4 bases and J by 1 base, leaving 16 bases between them. The length of the CDR3 is 16 residues. Germline V gives CDR1 SGHRS, CDR2 YFSETQ. Assay used: immunoSEQ multiplex PCR; TCRdb lists only in-frame clones, some missing. This sample contains 30,000 to 50,000 clones. This sample is drawn from a study of T cells in women clearing cervical HPV infection. Looking at the study overall: Cases' blood sampling followed lesion detection by median around 150 days (90 to 200). HLA type could not be excluded as a confounder. Notes on the study in general: It is unknown whether associations predate infection; no effector/memory or HPV-specific sorting.

The sample was blood buffy coat. The chain recombines TRBV5-1 with TRBJ2-3; D may be TRBD2 (7 bases). The receptor's source is a woman between 18 and 75 years old with a cervical HPV16 infection that either progressed to CIN3+ or cleared (not recorded which). CDR3 protein: CASSTLGGGGTDTQYF. The CDR3 DNA, read in part, is TGCGCCAGCAGCACACTGGGGGGGGGCGGCACAGATACG.